The next 15 T cell receptor beta chains were all read from a single sample in a study of blood T cell repertoires in COVID-19. Clones were read by immunoSEQ multiplex PCR, and TCRdb kept only the in-frame ones, dropping some. The table lists about 180,000 clones, under 85% of them singletons. Sequenced: peripheral blood. Source of these receptors: a woman in her 70s with COVID-19, enrolled during active disease.

J is TRBJ2-1 and V is TRBV28, with TRBD2 matching over 10 bases. Germline assignment: CDR1 MDHEN and CDR2 SYDVKM. The CDR3 totals 17 residues. J gave up 10 bases and V 5 bases, and 17 bases lay outside the gene matches. The CDR3 loop is CASSTYGLADPWGEQFF. The CDR3 DNA sequence: TGTGCCAGCAGTACATACGGACTAGCGGACCCTTGGGGGGAGCAGTTCTTC.

In its sample, this clone was seen a few times. This sequence joins TRBV11-2 and TRBJ1-3; TRBD1 is a possible D gene (6 bases). This CDR3 has 13 amino acids. CDR1 is SGHAT, CDR2 FQNNGV, per germline. V was cut by 5 bases and J by 5 bases, with 10 bases left in between. The CDR3 is CASSGQRRNTIYF. Here the CDR3 DNA reads TGTGCCAGCAGCGGACAGAGAAGAAACACCATATATTTT. Based on the CDR3 plus reference TRBV11-2 and TRBJ1-3, the full variable domain is EAGVAQSPRYKIIEKRQSVAFWCNPISGHATLYWYQQILGQGPKLLIQFQNNGVVDDSQLPKDRFSAERLKGVDSTLKIQPAKLEDSAVYLCASSGQRRNTIYFGEGSWLTVV.

Points on this clone: Additional DNA sequences in this sample encode the identical CDR3. CDR3 in amino acids: CASSLGQGNQPQHF. For the CDR3, the DNA is TGTGCCAGCAGCTTAGGACAGGGCAATCAGCCCCAGCATTTT. The rearrangement uses TRBV11-2 and TRBJ1-5, with a tentative D call TRBD1 (6 bases). Trimming shortened V by 1 base and J by 2 bases, and 6 bases separated the two germline ends. This CDR3 is built from 14 residues. Germline V gene sequence: CDR1 SGHAT, CDR2 FQNNGV.

This rearrangement joins TRBV28 to TRBJ2-5, with 9 bases aligning to TRBD1. The CDR3 spans 14 residues. The V and J ends lost 6 bases and 5 bases, in that order; junction bases with no gene match: 7. Looked up from germline, CDR1 is MDHEN and CDR2 is SYDVKM. CDR3 loop: CASSRTGERETQYF. CDR3 sequence (DNA): TGTGCCAGCAGCCGGACAGGGGAGCGGGAGACCCAGTACTTC.

V is TRBV28 and J is TRBJ1-5; D may be TRBD1 (6 bases). Trimming took off 4 bases at V and 0 bases at J, with 13 bases between the two ends. This CDR3 comprises 16 residues. CDR1 MDHEN and CDR2 SYDVKM come from the germline V gene. The CDR3 coding sequence is TGTGCCAGCAGTTCCGTGCAGGGGACTAGCAATCAGCCCCAGCATTTT. Encoded protein: CASSSVQGTSNQPQHF.

The chain recombines TRBV2 with TRBJ2-1, with D maybe TRBD2 (6 bases). The CDR3 spans 12 residues. V gave up 9 bases and J gave up 5 bases, with 11 bases separating them. Looked up from germline, CDR1 is SNHLY and CDR2 is FYNNEI. CDR3 bases: TGTGCCAGTTGCGGGATTGACAATGAGCAGTTCTTC. As protein: CASCGIDNEQFF. Supplemented by reference TRBV2 and TRBJ2-1, the full variable domain reads EPEVTQTPSHQVTQMGQEVILRCVPISNHLYFYWYRQILGQKVEFLVSFYNNEISEKSEIFDDQFSVERPDGSNFTLKIRSTKLEDSAMYFCASCGIDNEQFFGPGTRLTVL.

This rearrangement joins TRBV11-2 to TRBJ1-1; TRBD1 aligns across 8 bases. The CDR3 extends over 15 amino acids. Trimming cost V 4 bases and J 5 bases; bases outside gene matches: 9. The V gene's germline CDR1 is SGHAT and CDR2 FQNNGV. In nucleotides, the CDR3 is TGTGCCAGCAGCTCGCCCAGGGGGCGCGGGACTGAAGCTTTCTTT. This translates into CASSSPRGRGTEAFF.

The chain carries TRBV24-1 and TRBJ2-7, with 7 bases matching TRBD1. Germline V gene data show CDR1 as KGHDR and CDR2 as SFDVKD. This CDR3 spans 15 amino acids. The junction had 8 bases not matched to a gene; V was cut back by 7 bases and J by 0 bases. Here the CDR3 reads CATRHPGQLSYEQYF. Here the CDR3 DNA reads TGTGCCACCAGACATCCGGGACAGCTCTCCTACGAGCAGTACTTC.

The sample holds a few counts of this clone. V gene TRBV13 combines with J gene TRBJ2-7; perhaps TRBD2 as D (6 bases). Germline CDR1 PRHDT, CDR2 FYEKMQ (reference sequence). This CDR3 comprises 13 residues. V was pared by 1 base and J by 5 bases, with 9 bases between. CDR3 in amino acids: CASSLDSGDEQYF. CDR3 bases: TGTGCCAGCAGCTTAGATTCGGGGGACGAGCAGTACTTC.

The CDR3 protein is CASSGGSGSNQETQYF. The CDR3 bases are TGCGCCAGCAGCGGGGGTAGCGGGAGTAATCAAGAGACCCAGTACTTC. The gene calls are TRBV5-1 and TRBJ2-5; 9 bases agree with TRBD2. The germline gives CDR1 SGHRS, CDR2 YFSETQ. The J segment lost 2 bases and the V segment lost 4 bases, leaving 9 bases of the junction unmatched. This CDR3 is 16 amino acids long. Together with reference TRBV5-1 and TRBJ2-5, the CDR3 gives the full variable domain: KAGVTQTPRYLIKTRGQQVTLSCSPISGHRSVSWYQQTPGQGLQFLFEYFSETQRNKGNFPGRFSGRQFSNSRSEMNVSTLELGDSALYLCASSGGSGSNQETQYFGPGTRLLVL.

J is TRBJ2-1 and V is TRBV2; 9 nucleotides match TRBD2. Germline values: CDR1 SNHLY, CDR2 FYNNEI. J was trimmed by 3 bases and V by 8 bases; bases with no gene match: 5. The CDR3 extends over 14 amino acids. CDR3 in amino acids: CASGGRARYNEQFF. Here the CDR3 DNA reads TGTGCCAGCGGCGGGAGGGCGCGCTACAATGAGCAGTTCTTC.

The V and J genes are TRBV28 and TRBJ2-2; D might be TRBD1 (6 bases). Deletions cut 6 bases from V and 2 bases from J, with 10 bases between. The CDR3 length is 14 residues. Germline V gene sequence: CDR1 MDHEN, CDR2 SYDVKM. CDR3 protein: CASRSTGNTGELFF. The CDR3 DNA reads TGTGCCAGCAGGTCGACAGGAAACACCGGGGAGCTGTTTTTT.

This clone has a single count. The rearrangement joins TRBV28 to TRBJ1-1; no reliable D call. Germline V CDR1 and CDR2: MDHEN, SYDVKM. The length of the CDR3 is 11 residues. The ends were cut back, 3 bases at V and 5 bases at J, with 4 bases in the middle. The CDR3 DNA follows: TGTGCCAGCAGTTTCCGGACTGAAGCTTTCTTT. As protein: CASSFRTEAFF. The full variable domain, its missing parts supplied by reference TRBV28 and TRBJ1-1, is DVKVTQSSRYLVKRTGEKVFLECVQDMDHENMFWYRQDPGLGLRLIYFSYDVKMKEKGDIPEGYSVSREKKERFSLILESASTNQTSMYLCASSFRTEAFFGQGTRLTVV.

This chain connects TRBV5-1 to TRBJ2-5; tentatively, D is TRBD1 (5 bases). Trimming removed 1 base at V and 2 bases at J, with 12 bases between. The CDR3 totals 15 residues. Per germline, CDR1 SGHRS and CDR2 YFSETQ. CDR3 sequence: CASSLYSGSQETQYF. CDR3 DNA: TGCGCCAGCAGCTTGTACTCAGGGTCACAAGAGACCCAGTACTTC.

This clone was picked up a small number of times. V is TRBV6-2 or TRBV6-3 and J is TRBJ1-5, with D possibly being TRBD1 (5 bases). The CDR3 is 16 amino acids. V lost 2 bases to trimming and J lost 2 bases, with 13 bases between them. Germline V gene sequence: CDR1 MNHEY, CDR2 SVGEGT. DNA of the CDR3: TGTGCCAGCAGTTACGCGTCAGTCAGGGGCAATCAGCCCCAGCATTTT. Its translation: CASSYASVRGNQPQHF.